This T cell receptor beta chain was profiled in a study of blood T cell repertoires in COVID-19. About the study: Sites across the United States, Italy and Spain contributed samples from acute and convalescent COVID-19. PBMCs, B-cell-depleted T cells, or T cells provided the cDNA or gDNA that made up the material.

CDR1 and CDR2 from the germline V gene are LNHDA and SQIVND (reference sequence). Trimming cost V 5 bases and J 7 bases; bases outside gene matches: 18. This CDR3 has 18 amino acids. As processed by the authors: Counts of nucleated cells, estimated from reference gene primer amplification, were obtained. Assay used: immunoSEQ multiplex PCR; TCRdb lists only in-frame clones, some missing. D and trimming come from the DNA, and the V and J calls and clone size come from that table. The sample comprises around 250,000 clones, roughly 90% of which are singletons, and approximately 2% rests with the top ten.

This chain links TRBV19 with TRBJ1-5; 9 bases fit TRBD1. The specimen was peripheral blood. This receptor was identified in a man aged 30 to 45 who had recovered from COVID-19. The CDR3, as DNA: TGTGCCAGTAGTGCGGTACAGGGGGCGCCCCAGGTTGCCCAGCCCCAGCATTTT. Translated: CASSAVQGAPQVAQPQHF.